The 3 T cell receptor beta chains below were found in one sample sequenced in a study of tumor-infiltrating lymphocytes in primary liver carcinoma. The researchers produced TCR beta cDNA from approximately 0.45 ug total RNA with a constant-region primer. Employing slightly modified ARM-PCR, three nested multiplex PCR rounds were run, and these gave rise to the TCR beta libraries. The two initial PCR rounds, approximately 10 cycles each, used TRBV1-TRBV30 forward and C-beta reverse primers. TCRdb itself ran the multiplex PCR reads through MiXCR, one entry per CDR3 protein. The sample includes 95,000 to 100,000 distinct CDR3 sequences, about two thirds of them seen just once. Co-extraction of both nucleic acids (RNA and DNA) used roughly 19-33 mg of unsorted bulk tissue. The material sequenced was liver tumor tissue from sampling region 2. Subset given: tumor region T2, inferior pole. The receptors derive from a woman aged 55 to 70 with primary liver carcinoma and hepatitis B virus infection.

Comment on this clonotype: At one end the junction does not follow the germline gene, possibly because of a read error. The chain uses TRBV28 and TRBJ2-4; the match to TRBD1 covers 8 bases. The length of the CDR3 is 13 residues. Germline V gene data show CDR1 as MDHEN and CDR2 as SYDVKM. CDR3 in DNA: TGTGCCAGCAGAAAAGGGGGGACCAGGGGGCCGGACTTC. Protein product: CASRKGGTRGPDF.

Note on this clonotype: The CDR3 carries no conserved terminal phenylalanine or tryptophan, so it likely arises from a read error. The rearrangement links TRBV11-2 to TRBJ1-1; D gene ambiguous. This CDR3 contains 14 residues. Trimming removed 3 bases from V and 4 bases from J, with 12 bases in between. Germline lookup yields CDR1 SGHAT and CDR2 FQNNGV. In DNA, the CDR3 is TGTGCCAGCAGCTTTAGAGGCAGGAGCACTGAAGCTTTCTTA. Protein product: CASSFRGRSTEAFL.

The V and J genes are TRBV4-1 and TRBJ1-1, with no clear D. Looked up from germline, CDR1 is MGHRA and CDR2 is YSYEKL. CDR3 length: 15 residues. V shed 5 bases and J shed 3 bases, with 16 bases lying between them. The CDR3 reads CASSLSGQRDTEAFF. CDR3 DNA sequence: TGCGCCAGCAGCTTATCCGGGCAGAGGGACACTGAAGCTTTCTTT.